Sequencing of this T cell receptor (beta chain) was carried out in a study of identical twins. The study, taken as a whole, reports: With monozygotic twins, out-of-frame TCR alpha sharing exceeded what models estimated. Twin-shared out-of-frame alpha sequences showed excess low generation probability.

This clonotype appeared a few times. No antigen is known for it. Each CDR3 protein is one row after TCRdb ran MiXCR on the 5' RACE reads. Of about 240,000 distinct CDR3 sequences in the sample, roughly 13% were seen once. Germline lookup yields CDR1 MNHEY and CDR2 SVGAGI. The CDR3 is 15 residues long. With 4 bases clipped from V and 8 bases from J, the junction kept 7 bases outside the gene matches. This sample also belongs to another study, concerning yellow fever vaccine responses in identical twins. As reported in that work: Each twin's T cell response to the vaccine was reported to look partly convergent and partly personalized.

The clonotype comes from a woman between 18 and 30 years old in good health. This chain links TRBV6-5 with TRBJ2-1; 11 bases align to TRBD1. The source material was memory (CD45RO+) T cells sorted from blood. The CDR3 loop is CASSSGTGGRDEQFF. CDR3 DNA sequence: TGTGCCAGCAGTTCCGGGACAGGGGGGAGGGATGAGCAGTTCTTC.